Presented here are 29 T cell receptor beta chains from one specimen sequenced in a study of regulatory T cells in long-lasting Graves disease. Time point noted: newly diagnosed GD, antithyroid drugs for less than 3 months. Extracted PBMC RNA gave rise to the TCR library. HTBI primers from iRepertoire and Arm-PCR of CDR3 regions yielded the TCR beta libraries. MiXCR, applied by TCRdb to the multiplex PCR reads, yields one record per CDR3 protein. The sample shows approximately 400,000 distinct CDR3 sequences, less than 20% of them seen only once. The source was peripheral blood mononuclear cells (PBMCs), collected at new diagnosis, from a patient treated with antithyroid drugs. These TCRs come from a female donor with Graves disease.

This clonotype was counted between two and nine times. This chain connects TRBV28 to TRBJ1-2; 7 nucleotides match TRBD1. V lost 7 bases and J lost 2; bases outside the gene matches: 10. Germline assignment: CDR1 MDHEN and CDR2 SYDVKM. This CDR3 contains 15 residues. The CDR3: CASNPPGQLNYGYTF. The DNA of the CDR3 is TGTGCCAGCAACCCCCCGGGACAGCTCAACTATGGCTACACCTTC.

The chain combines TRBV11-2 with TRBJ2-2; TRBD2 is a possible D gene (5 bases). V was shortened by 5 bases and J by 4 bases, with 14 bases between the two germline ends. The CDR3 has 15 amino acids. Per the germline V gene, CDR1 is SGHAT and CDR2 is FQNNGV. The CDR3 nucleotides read TGTGCCAGCAGCCCTGGAGGCGGTAGCACCGGGGAGCTGTTTTTT. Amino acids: CASSPGGGSTGELFF.

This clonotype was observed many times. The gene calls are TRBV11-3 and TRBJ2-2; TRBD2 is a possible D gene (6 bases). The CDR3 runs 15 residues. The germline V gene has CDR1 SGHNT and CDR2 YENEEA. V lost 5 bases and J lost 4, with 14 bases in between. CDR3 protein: CASSPDSGSTGELFF. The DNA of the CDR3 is TGTGCCAGCAGCCCCGATAGCGGTTCCACCGGGGAGCTGTTTTTT.

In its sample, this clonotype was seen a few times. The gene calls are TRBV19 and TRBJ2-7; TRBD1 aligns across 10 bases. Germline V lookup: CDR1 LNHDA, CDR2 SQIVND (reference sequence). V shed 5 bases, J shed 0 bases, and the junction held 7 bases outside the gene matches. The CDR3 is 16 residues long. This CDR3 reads CASSPTGQGSSYEQYF. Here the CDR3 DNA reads TGTGCCAGTAGTCCCACGGGACAGGGGAGCTCCTACGAGCAGTACTTC.

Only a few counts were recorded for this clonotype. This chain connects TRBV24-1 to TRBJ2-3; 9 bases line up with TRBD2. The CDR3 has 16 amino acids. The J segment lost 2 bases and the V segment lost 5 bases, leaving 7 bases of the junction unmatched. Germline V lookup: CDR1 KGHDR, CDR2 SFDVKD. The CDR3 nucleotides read TGTGCCACCAGTGGAGGCGGGAGGGCCCACACAGATACGCAGTATTTT. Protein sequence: CATSGGGRAHTDTQYF.

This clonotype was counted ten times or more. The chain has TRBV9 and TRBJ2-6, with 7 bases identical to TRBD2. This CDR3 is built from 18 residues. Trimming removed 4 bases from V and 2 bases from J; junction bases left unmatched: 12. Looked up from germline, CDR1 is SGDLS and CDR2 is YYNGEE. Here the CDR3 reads CASSPRAGLPTGANVLTF. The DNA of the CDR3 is TGTGCCAGCAGCCCGAGAGCGGGACTCCCCACTGGGGCCAACGTCCTGACTTTC.

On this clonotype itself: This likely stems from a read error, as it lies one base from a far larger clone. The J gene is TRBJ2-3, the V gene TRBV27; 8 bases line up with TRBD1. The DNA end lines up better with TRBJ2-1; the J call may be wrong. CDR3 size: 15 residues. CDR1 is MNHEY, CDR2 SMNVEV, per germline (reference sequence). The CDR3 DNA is TGTGCCAGCAGTCTTACCGGACAGGGAACCTACGAGCAGTTCTTC. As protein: CASSLTGQGTYEQFF.

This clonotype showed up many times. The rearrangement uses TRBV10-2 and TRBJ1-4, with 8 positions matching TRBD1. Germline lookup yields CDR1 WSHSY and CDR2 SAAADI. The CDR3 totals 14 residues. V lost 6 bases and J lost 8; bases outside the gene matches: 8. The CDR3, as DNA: TGCGCCAGCAGGGAACCAGGGGGCGGGGAAAAACTGTTTTTT. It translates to CASREPGGGEKLFF.

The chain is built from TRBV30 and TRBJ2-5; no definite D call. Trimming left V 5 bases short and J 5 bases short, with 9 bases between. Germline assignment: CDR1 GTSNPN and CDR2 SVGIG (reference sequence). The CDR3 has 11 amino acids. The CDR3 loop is CAWGRRETQYF. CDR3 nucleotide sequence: TGTGCCTGGGGAAGGCGGGAGACCCAGTACTTC.

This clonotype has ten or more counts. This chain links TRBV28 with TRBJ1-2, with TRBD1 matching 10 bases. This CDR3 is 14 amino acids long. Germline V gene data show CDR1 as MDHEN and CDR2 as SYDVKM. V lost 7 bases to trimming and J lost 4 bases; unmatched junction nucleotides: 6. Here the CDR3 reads CASTETGGCYGYTF. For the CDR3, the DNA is TGTGCCAGCACAGAGACAGGGGGCTGCTATGGCTACACCTTC.

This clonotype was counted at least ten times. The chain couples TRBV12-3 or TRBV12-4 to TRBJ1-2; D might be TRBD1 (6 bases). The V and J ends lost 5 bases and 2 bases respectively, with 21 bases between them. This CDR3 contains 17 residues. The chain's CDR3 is CASSGGAPTGRNYGYTF. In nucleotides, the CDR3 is TGTGCCAGCAGTGGGGGGGCCCCAACAGGGAGAAACTATGGCTACACCTTC.

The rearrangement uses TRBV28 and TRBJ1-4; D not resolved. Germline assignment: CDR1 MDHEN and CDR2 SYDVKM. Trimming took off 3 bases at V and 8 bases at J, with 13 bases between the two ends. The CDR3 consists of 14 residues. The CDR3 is CASSFWGVGEKLFF. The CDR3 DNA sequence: TGTGCCAGCAGTTTCTGGGGAGTAGGGGAAAAACTGTTTTTT.

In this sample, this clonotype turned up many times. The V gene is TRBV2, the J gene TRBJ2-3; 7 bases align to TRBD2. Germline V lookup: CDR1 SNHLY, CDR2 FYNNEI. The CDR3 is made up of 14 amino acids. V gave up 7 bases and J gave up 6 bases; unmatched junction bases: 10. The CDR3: CASTTERGSDTQYF. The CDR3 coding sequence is TGTGCCAGCACGACCGAGCGGGGCTCGGATACGCAGTATTTT.

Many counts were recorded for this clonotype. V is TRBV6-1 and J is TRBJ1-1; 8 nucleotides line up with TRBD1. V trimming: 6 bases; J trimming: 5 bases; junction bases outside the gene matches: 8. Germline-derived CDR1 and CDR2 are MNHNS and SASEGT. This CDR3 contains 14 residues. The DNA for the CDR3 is TGTGCCAGCAGGCTACAACAGGGGGGTACTGAAGCTTTCTTT. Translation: CASRLQQGGTEAFF.

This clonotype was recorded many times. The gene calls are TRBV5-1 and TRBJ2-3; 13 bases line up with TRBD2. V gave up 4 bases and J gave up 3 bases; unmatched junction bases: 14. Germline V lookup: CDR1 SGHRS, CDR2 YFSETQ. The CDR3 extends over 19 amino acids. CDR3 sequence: CASSPGTSGNIPSTDTQYF. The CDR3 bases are TGCGCCAGCAGCCCGGGGACTAGCGGGAACATACCGAGTACAGATACGCAGTATTTT.

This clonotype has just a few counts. This chain's CDR3 is CASSLLATSGSMGEQYF. CDR3 in DNA: TGTGCCAGCAGTTTATTGGCGACTAGCGGGAGTATGGGGGAGCAGTACTTC. The chain has TRBV27 and TRBJ2-7, with 12 positions matching TRBD2. Germline V gene lookup returns CDR1 MNHEY and CDR2 SMNVEV (reference sequence). V shed 1 base, J shed 7 bases, and the junction held 11 bases outside the gene matches. This CDR3 comprises 17 residues.

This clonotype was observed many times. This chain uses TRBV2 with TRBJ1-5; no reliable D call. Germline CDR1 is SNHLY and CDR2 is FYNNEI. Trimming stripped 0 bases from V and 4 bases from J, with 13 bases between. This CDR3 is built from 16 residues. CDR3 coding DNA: TGTGCCAGCAGTGAAGCGACTTGGGCGGTTAATCAGCCCCAGCATTTT. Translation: CASSEATWAVNQPQHF.

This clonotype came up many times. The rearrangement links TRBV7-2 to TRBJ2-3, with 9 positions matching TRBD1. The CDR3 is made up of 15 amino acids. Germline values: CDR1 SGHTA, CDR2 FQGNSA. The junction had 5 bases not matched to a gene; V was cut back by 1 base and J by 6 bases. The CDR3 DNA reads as TGTGCCAGCAGCTTAGAGGACAGGGGCGGGGATACGCAGTATTTT. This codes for CASSLEDRGGDTQYF.

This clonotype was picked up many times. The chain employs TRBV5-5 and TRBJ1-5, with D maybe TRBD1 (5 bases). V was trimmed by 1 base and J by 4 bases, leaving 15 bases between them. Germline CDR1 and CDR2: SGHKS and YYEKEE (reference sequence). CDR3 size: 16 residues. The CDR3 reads CASSLPGSGMNQPQHF. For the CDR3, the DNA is TGTGCCAGCAGCTTGCCAGGCTCAGGGATGAATCAGCCCCAGCATTTT. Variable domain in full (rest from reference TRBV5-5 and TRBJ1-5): DAGVTQSPTHLIKTRGQQVTLRCSPISGHKSVSWYQQVLGQGPQFIFQYYEKEERGRGNFPDRFSARQFPNYSSELNVNALLLGDSALYLCASSLPGSGMNQPQHFGDGTRLSIL.

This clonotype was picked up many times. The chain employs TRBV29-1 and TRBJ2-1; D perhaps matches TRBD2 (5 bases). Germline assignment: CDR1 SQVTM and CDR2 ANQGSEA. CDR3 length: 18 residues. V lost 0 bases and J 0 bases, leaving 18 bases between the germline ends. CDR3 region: CSVEDGGGQWSSYNEQFF. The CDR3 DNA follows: TGCAGCGTTGAAGATGGAGGCGGGCAGTGGAGCTCCTACAATGAGCAGTTCTTC.

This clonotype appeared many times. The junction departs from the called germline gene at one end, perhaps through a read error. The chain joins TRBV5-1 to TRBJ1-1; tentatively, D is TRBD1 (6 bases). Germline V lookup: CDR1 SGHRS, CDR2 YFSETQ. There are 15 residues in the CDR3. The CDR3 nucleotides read TGTGCCAGCAGCACTGGGGACATCATGAACACTGAAGCTTTCTTT. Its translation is CASSTGDIMNTEAFF.

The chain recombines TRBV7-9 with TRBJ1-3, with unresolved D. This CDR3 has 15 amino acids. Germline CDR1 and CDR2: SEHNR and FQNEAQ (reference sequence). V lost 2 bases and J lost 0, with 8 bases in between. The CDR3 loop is CASSLFGDSGNTIYF. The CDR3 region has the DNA TGTGCCAGCAGCTTATTCGGGGACTCTGGAAACACCATATATTTT. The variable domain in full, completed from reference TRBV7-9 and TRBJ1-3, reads DTGVSQNPRHKITKRGQNVTFRCDPISEHNRLYWYRQTLGQGPEFLTYFQNEAQLEKSRLLSDRFSAERPKGSFSTLEIQRTEQGDSAMYLCASSLFGDSGNTIYFGEGSWLTVV.

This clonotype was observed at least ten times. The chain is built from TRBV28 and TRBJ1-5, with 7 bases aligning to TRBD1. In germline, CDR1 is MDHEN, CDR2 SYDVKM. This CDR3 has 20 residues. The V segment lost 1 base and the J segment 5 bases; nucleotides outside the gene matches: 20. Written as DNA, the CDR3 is TGTGCCAGCAGTTTATATTTGGCAGGGGGTTTACATGGGGAAGATCAGCCCCAGCATTTT. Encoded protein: CASSLYLAGGLHGEDQPQHF.

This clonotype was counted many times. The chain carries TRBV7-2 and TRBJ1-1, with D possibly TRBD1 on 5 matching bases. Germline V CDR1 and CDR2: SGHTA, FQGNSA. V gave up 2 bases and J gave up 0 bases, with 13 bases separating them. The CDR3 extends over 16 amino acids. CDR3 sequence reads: CASSLIWGPMNTEAFF. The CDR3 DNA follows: TGTGCCAGCAGCTTAATCTGGGGACCCATGAACACTGAAGCTTTCTTT.

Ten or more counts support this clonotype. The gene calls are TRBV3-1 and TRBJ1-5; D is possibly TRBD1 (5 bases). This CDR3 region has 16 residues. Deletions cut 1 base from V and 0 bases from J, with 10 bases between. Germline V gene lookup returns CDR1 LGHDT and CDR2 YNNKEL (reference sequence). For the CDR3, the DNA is TGTGCCAGCAGCCAAGGGGGCACGGCTAGCAATCAGCCCCAGCATTTT. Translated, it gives CASSQGGTASNQPQHF.

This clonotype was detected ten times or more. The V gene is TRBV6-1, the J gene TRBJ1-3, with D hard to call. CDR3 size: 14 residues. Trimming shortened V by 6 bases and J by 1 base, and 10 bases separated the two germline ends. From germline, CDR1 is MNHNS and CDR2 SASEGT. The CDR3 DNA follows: TGTGCCAGCAGCACCTGGAGATCTGGAAACACCATATATTTT. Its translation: CASSTWRSGNTIYF.

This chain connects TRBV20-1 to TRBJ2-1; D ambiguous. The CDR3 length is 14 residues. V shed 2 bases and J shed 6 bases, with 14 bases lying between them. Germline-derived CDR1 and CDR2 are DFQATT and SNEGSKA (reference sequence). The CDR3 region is CSARRLALVNEQFF. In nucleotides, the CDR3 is TGCAGTGCTAGAAGGCTGGCGCTAGTCAATGAGCAGTTCTTC.

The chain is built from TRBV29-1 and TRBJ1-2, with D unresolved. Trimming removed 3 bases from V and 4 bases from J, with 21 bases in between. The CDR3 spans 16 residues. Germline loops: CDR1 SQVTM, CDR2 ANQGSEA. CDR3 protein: CSVDSLEGGSRYGYTF. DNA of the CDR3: TGCAGCGTTGATTCCCTAGAAGGAGGGTCTCGCTATGGCTACACCTTC. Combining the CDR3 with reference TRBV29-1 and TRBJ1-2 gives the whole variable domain SAVISQKPSRDICQRGTSLTIQCQVDSQVTMMFWYRQQPGQSLTLIATANQGSEATYESGFVIDKFPISRPNLTFSTLTVSNMSPEDSSIYLCSVDSLEGGSRYGYTFGSGTRLTVV.

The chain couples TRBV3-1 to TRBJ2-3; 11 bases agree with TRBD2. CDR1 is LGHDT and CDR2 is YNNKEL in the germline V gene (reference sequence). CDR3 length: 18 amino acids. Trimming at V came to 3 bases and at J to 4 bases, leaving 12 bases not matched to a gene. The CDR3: CASSHTTSGTLGADTQYF. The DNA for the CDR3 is TGTGCCAGCAGCCACACGACTAGCGGGACTCTGGGCGCAGATACGCAGTATTTT.